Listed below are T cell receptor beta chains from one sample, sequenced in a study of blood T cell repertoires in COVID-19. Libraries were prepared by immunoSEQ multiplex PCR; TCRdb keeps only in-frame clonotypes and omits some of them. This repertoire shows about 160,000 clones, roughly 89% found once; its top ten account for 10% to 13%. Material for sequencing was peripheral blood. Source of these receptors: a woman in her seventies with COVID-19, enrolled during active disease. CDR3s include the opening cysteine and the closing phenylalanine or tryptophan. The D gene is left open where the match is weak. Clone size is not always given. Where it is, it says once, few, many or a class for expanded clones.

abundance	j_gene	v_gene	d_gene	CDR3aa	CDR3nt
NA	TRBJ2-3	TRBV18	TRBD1	CASSGTGRNTQYF	TGTGCCAGCTCCGGGACAGGTCGGAATACGCAGTATTTT
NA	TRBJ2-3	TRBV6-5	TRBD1	CASSTGVGTDTQYF	TGTGCCAGCAGTACAGGGGTAGGCACAGATACGCAGTATTTT
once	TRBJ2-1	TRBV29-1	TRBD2	CSVVGLAGGAYNEQFF	TGCAGCGTTGTCGGACTAGCGGGGGGTGCCTACAATGAGCAGTTCTTC
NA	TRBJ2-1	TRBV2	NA	CASSADSQPHNEQFF	TGTGCCAGCAGTGCGGACTCCCAGCCCCACAATGAGCAGTTCTTC
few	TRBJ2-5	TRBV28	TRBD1	CASTSMRTGEETQYF	TGTGCCAGCACCTCGATGAGGACAGGGGAAGAGACCCAGTACTTC
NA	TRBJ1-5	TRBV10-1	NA	CASSGTRDRRATNQPQHF	TGCGCCAGCAGTGGAACCCGTGACAGAAGGGCGACCAATCAGCCCCAGCATTTT
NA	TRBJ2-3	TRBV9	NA	CASSVEGGPGDTQYF	TGTGCCAGCAGCGTGGAGGGGGGGCCCGGAGATACGCAGTATTTT
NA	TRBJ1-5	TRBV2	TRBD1	CASSEQGARPQHF	TGTGCCAGCAGTGAGCAGGGGGCAAGGCCCCAGCATTTT
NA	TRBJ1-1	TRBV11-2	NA	CASSFGMGREVVNTEAFF	TGTGCCAGCAGCTTTGGTATGGGCAGGGAAGTTGTGAACACTGAAGCTTTCTTT
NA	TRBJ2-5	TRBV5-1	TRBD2	CASSERTSGIETQYF	TGCGCCAGCAGCGAGCGGACTAGCGGAATAGAGACCCAGTACTTC
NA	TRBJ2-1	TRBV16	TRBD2	CASSQSGLAGSVSFF	TGTGCCAGCAGCCAATCGGGTCTAGCGGGGAGTGTCTCGTTCTTC
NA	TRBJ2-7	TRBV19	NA	CASSSDSSTYEQYF	TGTGCCAGTAGTAGTGACAGCAGCACCTACGAGCAGTACTTC
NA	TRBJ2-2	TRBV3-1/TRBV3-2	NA	CASSQGTASPGELFF	TGTGCCAGCAGCCAAGGGACTGCCTCCCCCGGGGAGCTGTTTTTT
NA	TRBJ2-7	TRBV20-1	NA	CSASGQKTYEQYF	TGCAGTGCTAGTGGACAGAAAACCTACGAGCAGTACTTC